This T cell receptor beta chain was obtained from a study of a mutant IDH1 vaccine in newly diagnosed glioma. For the study at large: The initiation of vaccination occurred 4-6 weeks after radiotherapy alone, or with temozolomide cycles.

Measured with immunoSEQ multiplex PCR; TCRdb has only the in-frame clones, and not every one. The repertoire holds tens of thousands of clones, with roughly 89% as singletons. V gave up 0 bases and J gave up 1 base, with 11 bases separating them. This CDR3 spans 15 amino acids. In germline, CDR1 is SGDLS, CDR2 YYNGEE. Time point in this sample: week 47, end of study. The content of each vaccine dose was 300 ug of mutant IDH1 20-mer peptide, and topical imiquimod accompanied it. Study-wide results and limits: Patients mounted vaccine-induced immune responses in 80% to 95% of cases.

A remark on this clone: The antigen remains undetermined.

Here the sequenced sample was PBMCs, taken from a glioma patient whose treatment included an IDH1 peptide vaccine. J is TRBJ2-7 and V is TRBV9, with a tentative D call TRBD2 (6 bases). This sequence originates from a man aged 40-50 years with glioma. The CDR3 nucleotides read TGTGCCAGCAGCGTAGGGGGTAGCGGATCCTACGAGCAGTACTTC. It specifies CASSVGGSGSYEQYF.